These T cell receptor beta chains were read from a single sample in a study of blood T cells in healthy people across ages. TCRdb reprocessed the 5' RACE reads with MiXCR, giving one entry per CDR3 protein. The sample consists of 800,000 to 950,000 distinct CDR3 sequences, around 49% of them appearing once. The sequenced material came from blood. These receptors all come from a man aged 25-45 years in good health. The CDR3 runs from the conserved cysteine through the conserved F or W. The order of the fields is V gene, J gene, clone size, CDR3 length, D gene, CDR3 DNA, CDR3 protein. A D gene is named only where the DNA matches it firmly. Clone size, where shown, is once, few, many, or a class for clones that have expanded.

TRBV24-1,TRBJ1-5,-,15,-,TGTGCCACCAGTGATGCCAGGGAAATCAATCAGCCCCAGCATTTT,CATSDAREINQPQHF
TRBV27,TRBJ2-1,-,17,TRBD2,TGTGCCAGCACGTCCTTGATAGCGGGGGTTTCCTACAATGAGCAGTTCTTC,CASTSLIAGVSYNEQFF
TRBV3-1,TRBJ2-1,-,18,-,TGTGCCAGCAGCCAGTTATCAGGGAAAGGGAGCTCCTACAATGAGCAGTTCTTC,CASSQLSGKGSSYNEQFF
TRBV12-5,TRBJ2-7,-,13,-,TGTGCTAGTGGTCACTCGAGGGCCTACGAGCAGTACTTC,CASGHSRAYEQYF
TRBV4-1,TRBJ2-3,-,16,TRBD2,TGCGCCAGCAGCCAGGTAGCGGGGGCTCTCACAGATACGCAGTATTTT,CASSQVAGALTDTQYF
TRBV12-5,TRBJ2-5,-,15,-,TGTGCTAGTGGTTTGGGGACCCGTACCGGGGAGACCCAGTACTTC,CASGLGTRTGETQYF
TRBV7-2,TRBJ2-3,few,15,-,TGTGCCAGCAGCTCAGTCAGCGGCTCACGGGCTACGCAGTATTTT,CASSSVSGSRATQYF
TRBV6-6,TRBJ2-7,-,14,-,TGTGCCACCATTACCGGGACTGCCTCCTACGAGCAGTACTTC,CATITGTASYEQYF
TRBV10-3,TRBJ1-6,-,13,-,TGTGCCTCCGGCCGGGGTGTAAATTCACCCCTCCACTTT,CASGRGVNSPLHF
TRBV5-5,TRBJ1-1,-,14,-,TGTGCCGGCAGTCATCAGGGTAGGGACACTGAAGCTTTCTTT,CAGSHQGRDTEAFF
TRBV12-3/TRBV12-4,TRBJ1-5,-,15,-,TGTGCCAGCAGTTTGTGGGGGAGCGGCAATCAGCCCCAGCATTTT,CASSLWGSGNQPQHF
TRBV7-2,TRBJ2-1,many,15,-,TGTGCCAGCAGTTCCACAGGGAGCTCCTACAATGAGCAGTTCTTC,CASSSTGSSYNEQFF
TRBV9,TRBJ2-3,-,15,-,TGTACCAGCAGCGCACGGGGGCCGAGCACAGATACGCAGTATTTT,CTSSARGPSTDTQYF
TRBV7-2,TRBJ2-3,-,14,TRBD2,TGTGCCAGCAGTACTAGCGGGAGACCTTATACGCAGTATTTT,CASSTSGRPYTQYF
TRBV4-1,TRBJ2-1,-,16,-,TGCGCCAGCAGCCAAAATGACAACCTGGACTACAATGAGCAGTTCTTC,CASSQNDNLDYNEQFF
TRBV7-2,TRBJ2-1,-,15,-,TGTGCCAGCAGCTCCTCCGTCAGGGTTGAGAATGAGCAGTTCTTC,CASSSSVRVENEQFF
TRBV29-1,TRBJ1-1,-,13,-,TGCAGCGTTGAACATAGGGTCGCAGTTGAAGCTTTCTTT,CSVEHRVAVEAFF
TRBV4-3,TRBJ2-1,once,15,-,TGCGCCAGCAGCCAAGGGAGACGGAACTACAATGAGCAGTTCTTC,CASSQGRRNYNEQFF
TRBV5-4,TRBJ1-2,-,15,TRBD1,TGTGCCAGCAGCTTGGATCGGACAGGGGTTGATGGCTACACCTTC,CASSLDRTGVDGYTF
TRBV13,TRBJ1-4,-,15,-,TGTGCCAGCAGCTCTGGACTGGGAGGGGGTGAAAAACTGTTTTTT,CASSSGLGGGEKLFF
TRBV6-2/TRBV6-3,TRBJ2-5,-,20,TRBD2,TGTGCCAGCAGCTACGATGTAGCGGGGGGCCCCGCGTGGAGTCCAGAGACCCAGTACTTC,CASSYDVAGGPAWSPETQYF
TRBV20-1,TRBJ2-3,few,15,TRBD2,TGCAGTGCTAGAGATCTTAGCGGGGACGCAGATACGCAGTATTTT,CSARDLSGDADTQYF
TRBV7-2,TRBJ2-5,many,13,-,TGTGCCAGCAGCTCCCCCATGAAAGAGACCCAGTACTTC,CASSSPMKETQYF
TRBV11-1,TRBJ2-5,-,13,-,TGTGCCAGCAGCACGAGCAACCAAGAGACCCAGTACTTC,CASSTSNQETQYF
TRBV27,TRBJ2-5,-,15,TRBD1,TGTGCCAGCAGTCCCCGCAGGGGGTACCAAGAGACCCAGTACTTC,CASSPRRGYQETQYF
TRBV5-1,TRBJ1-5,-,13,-,TGCGCCAGCAGCTTGGAGCCCAATCAGCCCCAGCATTTT,CASSLEPNQPQHF
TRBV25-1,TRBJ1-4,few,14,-,TGTGCCAGCAGTGAATATAGGGCAAATGAAAAACTGTTTTTT,CASSEYRANEKLFF
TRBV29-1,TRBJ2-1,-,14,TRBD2,TGCAGCGTTGAAGCCCCTAGCGGGGGCAATGAGCAGTTCTTC,CSVEAPSGGNEQFF
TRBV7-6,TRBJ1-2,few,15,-,TGTGCCAGCAGCTTACAGAGCGACAGTCTTTGGGGCTACACCTTC,CASSLQSDSLWGYTF
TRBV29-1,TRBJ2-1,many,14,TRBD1,TGCAGCGTTAGGGGGACAGCCTCCTACAATGAGCAGTTCTTC,CSVRGTASYNEQFF
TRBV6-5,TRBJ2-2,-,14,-,TGTGCCAGCAGAACGGTGGGGCGGACCGGGGAGCTGTTTTTT,CASRTVGRTGELFF
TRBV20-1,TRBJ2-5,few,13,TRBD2,TGCAGTGCTGCGACTAGCGGGGGAGAGACCCAGTACTTC,CSAATSGGETQYF
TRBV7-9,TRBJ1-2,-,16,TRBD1,TGTGCCAGCAGCCCCGAGGCACTTGACAGGGACTATGGCTACACCTTC,CASSPEALDRDYGYTF
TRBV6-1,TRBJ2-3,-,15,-,TGTGCCAGCAGTGAATGGGGGGGCGCAACAGATACGCAGTATTTT,CASSEWGGATDTQYF
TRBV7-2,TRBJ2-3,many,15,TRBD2,TGTGCCAGCAGCTTCCCTAGCGGAAGCAGAGATACGCAGTATTTT,CASSFPSGSRDTQYF
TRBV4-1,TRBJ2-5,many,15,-,TGCGCCAGCAGCCACCTTCAGGGGATCGGAGAGACCCAGTACTTC,CASSHLQGIGETQYF